Described below is a single T cell receptor (beta chain) sequence and its context. Its antigen is not identified. Clones were sequenced by immunoSEQ multiplex PCR, and TCRdb holds only the in-frame ones, with some missing. The data contain approximately 88,000 clones, 75% to 95% of them singletons. The data stem from a study of T cell responses to AZD1222 COVID-19 vaccine. Study-wide results and limits: Donors skewed white British and female; clonal diversity was possibly underestimated. The study reported that nearly half of spike-specific TCRs target unmutated variant regions.

The sequence came from an adult who received the AZD1222 COVID-19 vaccine. The sample was peripheral blood, taken 28 days after the second AZD1222 dose.

The CDR3 spells CASTATGNNQPQHF. CDR3 sequence (DNA): TGTGCCAGCACCGCGACAGGGAACAATCAGCCCCAGCATTTT. The rearrangement joins TRBV28 to TRBJ1-5, with 7 nucleotides matching TRBD1. This CDR3 has 14 residues. Germline V lookup: CDR1 MDHEN, CDR2 SYDVKM. After removal of 7 bases from V and 3 bases from J, the junction contained 6 bases not matched to a gene.